This entry describes one T cell receptor (beta chain). There are 16 residues in the CDR3. CDR1 is MNHEY, CDR2 SVGAGI, per germline. One entry per CDR3 protein, without DNA, is what TCRdb gives after re-calling the 5' RACE reads. The repertoire table contains roughly 380,000 distinct CDR3 sequences. This sample is drawn from a study of T cells expressing NK-cell markers. The chain uses TRBV6-5 and TRBJ2-3; TCRdb indicates TRBD1, and absent DNA this call remains unverified. This clonotype originated in a man aged 18-70 years in good health. The specimen was blood T cells: a sorted CD56 or NKG2C T cell subset, CD4+ or CD8+ T cells, or bulk PBMC T cells (not recorded which). The CDR3 here is CASSSQPPGGPDTQYF.